The rows below give T cell receptor beta chains drawn from one sample of a study of blood T cell repertoires in COVID-19. Assay used: immunoSEQ multiplex PCR; TCRdb lists only in-frame clones, some missing. The data hold roughly 200,000 clones, with approximately 91% observed a single time. The sequenced material came from peripheral blood. Receptor source: a man in his forties with acute or convalescent COVID-19. Each CDR3 is given with its conserved first and last residue.

V	J	CDR3
TRBV7-3	TRBJ1-2	CASSLQGYGYTF
TRBV29-1	TRBJ1-2	CSVEDPGYYGYTF
TRBV5-6	TRBJ2-4	CASSLERGDKNIQYF
TRBV5-1	TRBJ2-3	CASNLGLAGMDTQYF
TRBV10-2	TRBJ1-3	CASSTGAGNTIYF
TRBV7-9	TRBJ2-3	CASSLATGAGGPKDTQYF
TRBV4-3	TRBJ1-4	CASSQLGQGGNEKLFF
TRBV7-6	TRBJ2-7	CASSLAGGEQYF
TRBV3-1/TRBV3-2	TRBJ1-5	CASSQEGGTGHNSNQPQHF
TRBV9	TRBJ2-5	CASSVGAGGETQYF
TRBV5-4	TRBJ1-2	CASSSPGQGDYGYTF
TRBV5-1	TRBJ1-1	CASRPGGGTEAFF
TRBV6-5	TRBJ2-3	CASSYSSGGATDTQYF
TRBV5-1	TRBJ2-5	CASSLEPWETQYF
TRBV5-4	TRBJ2-3	CATGAGGSTDTQYF
TRBV29-1	TRBJ2-5	CSGGRYQETQYF
TRBV18	TRBJ1-2	CASSALPTGGVYGYTF
TRBV5-1	TRBJ2-7	CASFEGGAQDEQYF
TRBV3-1/TRBV3-2	TRBJ1-5	CASSQEINQPQHF
TRBV4-1	TRBJ2-2	CASSQAGGHTGELFF
TRBV7-9	TRBJ1-2	CASSFLDRAYGYTF
TRBV7-2	TRBJ2-2	CASSLRLPDTGELFF
TRBV6-5	TRBJ2-5	CASSYSAAKETQYF
TRBV5-8	TRBJ1-2	CASSTGQGYGYTF
TRBV5-1	TRBJ2-1	CASSWEGLAGYNEQFF
TRBV6-6	TRBJ1-1	CASRTTGPNTEAFF
TRBV5-1	TRBJ1-2	CASSLGTGADYGYTF
TRBV5-1	TRBJ2-7	CASSPGRDSSSYEQYF
TRBV10-3	TRBJ1-5	CAISESNGVHQPQHF
TRBV11-2	TRBJ1-1	CASSLNLYDTEAFF
TRBV5-8	TRBJ2-7	CASSRGTGGASYEQYF
TRBV3-1/TRBV3-2	TRBJ2-1	CASSTGWNEQFF
TRBV5-6	TRBJ2-5	CASSGMGLADGETQYF
TRBV30	TRBJ1-3	CAWTNTGSGNTIYF
TRBV3-1/TRBV3-2	TRBJ2-1	CASSQYIGLGRNEQFF
TRBV5-6	TRBJ2-3	CASSLGGGPTDTQYF
TRBV18	TRBJ1-2	CASSPQGGAYGYTF
TRBV5-6	TRBJ2-7	CASSLGHPILREQYF
TRBV6-2/TRBV6-3	TRBJ1-5	CASSRGYDNQPQHF
TRBV3-1/TRBV3-2	TRBJ1-6	CASSRDRWDSPLHF
TRBV7-2	TRBJ2-1	CASSLRDRGSEQFF
TRBV3-1/TRBV3-2	TRBJ2-1	CASSHSAVSSYNEQFF
TRBV18	TRBJ2-3	CASSPWSTAPDTQYF
TRBV19	TRBJ2-4	CASSIRGPTGGGQLAKNIQYF
TRBV19	TRBJ2-1	CATAGDRGLGEQFF
TRBV7-2	TRBJ2-1	CASHLPEGRGRFWVF
TRBV7-8	TRBJ2-1	CASNTYTTGSNNEQFF
TRBV4-2	TRBJ2-5	CASSQAEGSGGVKTQYF
TRBV27	TRBJ1-4	CASRKQAATNEKLFF
TRBV6-5	TRBJ2-7	CASSSRDTSYEQYF
TRBV11-3	TRBJ2-2	CASSLISGGTWNTGELFF
TRBV24-1	TRBJ1-5	CATSDDRGYQPQHF
TRBV28	TRBJ2-3	CASRNLLTGGGTDTQYF
TRBV14	TRBJ1-2	CASSPGILYGYTF
TRBV29-1	TRBJ2-5	CSFGLAGETQYF
TRBV7-3	TRBJ1-1	CASSLSGAHTEAFF
TRBV6-6	TRBJ2-2	CASSPDPGGSNTGELFF